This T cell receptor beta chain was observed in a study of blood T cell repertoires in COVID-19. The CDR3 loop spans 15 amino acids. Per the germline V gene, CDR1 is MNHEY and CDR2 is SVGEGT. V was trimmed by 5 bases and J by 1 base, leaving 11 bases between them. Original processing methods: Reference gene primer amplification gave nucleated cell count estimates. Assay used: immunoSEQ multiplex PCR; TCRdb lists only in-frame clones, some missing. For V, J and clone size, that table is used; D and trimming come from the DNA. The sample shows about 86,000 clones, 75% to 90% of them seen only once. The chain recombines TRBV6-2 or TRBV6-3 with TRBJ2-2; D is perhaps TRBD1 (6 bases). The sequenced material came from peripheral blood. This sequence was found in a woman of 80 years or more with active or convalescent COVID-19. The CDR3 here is CASSPRGLNTGELFF. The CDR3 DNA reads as TGTGCCAGCAGTCCCAGGGGCTTGAACACCGGGGAGCTGTTTTTT.